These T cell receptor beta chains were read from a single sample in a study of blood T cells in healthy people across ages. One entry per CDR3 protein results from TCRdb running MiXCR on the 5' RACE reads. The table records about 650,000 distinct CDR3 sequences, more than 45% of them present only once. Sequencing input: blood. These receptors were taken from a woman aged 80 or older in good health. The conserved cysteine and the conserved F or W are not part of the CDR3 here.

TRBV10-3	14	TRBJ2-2	AISPGQGAVTGELF
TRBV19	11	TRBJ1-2	ASEGGTVYGYT
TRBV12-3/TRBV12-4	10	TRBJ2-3	ASSPIIKSQY
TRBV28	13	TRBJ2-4	ASSYGTGGLREQY
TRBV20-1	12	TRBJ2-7	SASRDRGPDEQY
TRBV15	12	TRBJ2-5	ATSREGIQETQY
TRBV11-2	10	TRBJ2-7	ASSLGVVEQY
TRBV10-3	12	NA	AISDHLAGDEQY
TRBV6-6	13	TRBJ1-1	ASRAGTDYNTEAF
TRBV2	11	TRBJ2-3	ASSLSAGATQY
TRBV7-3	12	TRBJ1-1	ASSLTGPDTEAF
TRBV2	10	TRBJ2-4	ASSADRNIQY
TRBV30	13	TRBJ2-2	AWEAGTAITGELF
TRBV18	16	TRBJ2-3	ASSPRTSGIPSTDTQY
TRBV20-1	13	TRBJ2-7	SARDPLVGGYEQY
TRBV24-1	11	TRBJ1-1	ATAGGWSTEAF
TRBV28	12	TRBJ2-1	AGSFGDGTHQQF
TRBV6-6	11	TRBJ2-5	ASRWGTEGTQY
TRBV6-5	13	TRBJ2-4	ASSYDRASRNIQY
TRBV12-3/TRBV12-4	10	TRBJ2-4	ASSFPRREQY
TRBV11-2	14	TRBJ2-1	ASSGTLAGGLGEQF
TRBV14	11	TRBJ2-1	ASNQAARNEQF
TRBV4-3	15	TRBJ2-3	ASNQERDDTRGDTQY
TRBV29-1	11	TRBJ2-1	SVGQLWNNEQF
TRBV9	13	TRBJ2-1	ASSAVAGGYNGQF
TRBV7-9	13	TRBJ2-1	ASSPPRLSNNEQF
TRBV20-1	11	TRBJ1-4	GAPGETNEKLF
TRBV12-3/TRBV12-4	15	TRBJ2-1	ASSSRQGAMRSDEQF
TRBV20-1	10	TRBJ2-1	SVAGRVETQF
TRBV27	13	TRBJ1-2	ASSFRGLENYGYT
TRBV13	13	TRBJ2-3	ASRRDGISTDTQY
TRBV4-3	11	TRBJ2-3	ASSQLKGDTQY
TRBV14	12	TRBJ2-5	ANSQNRAQETQY
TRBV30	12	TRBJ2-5	AWRTTGAQETQY
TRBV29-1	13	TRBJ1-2	SALTHGQGDYGYT
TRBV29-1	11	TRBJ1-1	SVGQGGNTEAF
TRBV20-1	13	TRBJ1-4	SARPGANTNEKLF
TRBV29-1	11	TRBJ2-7	SVEKGQGNEQY
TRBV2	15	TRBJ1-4	ASSHGGPRDTNEKLF
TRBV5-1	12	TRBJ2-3	ASSLDVGNIRQY